These 13 T cell receptor beta chains came from one sample sequenced in a study of OX40 agonist ivuxolimab in advanced cancers. TCRdb keeps only in-frame clones here, not all; method: immunoSEQ multiplex PCR. Of tens of thousands of clones in the sample, more than 75% were seen once. The specimen comprised CD4+ or CD8+ T cells sorted from blood, sampled in a trial of the OX40 agonist ivuxolimab. The receptors originated from an adult with an advanced solid tumor such as melanoma, head and neck, liver or kidney cancer.

This clone was detected once. The chain couples TRBV27 to TRBJ2-7, with 7 bases fitting TRBD2. The CDR3 loop spans 15 amino acids. The V gene end was trimmed by 5 bases and the J gene end by 5 bases; junction bases not matched to a gene: 12. The germline V gene encodes CDR1 MNHEY and CDR2 SMNVEV (reference sequence). This chain's CDR3 is CASSPREAGSDEQYF. CDR3 nucleotides: TGTGCCAGCAGTCCCCGGGAAGCGGGATCCGACGAGCAGTACTTC.

J is TRBJ2-7 and V is TRBV7-9; TRBD2 agrees at 9 bases. Germline CDR1 reads SEHNR; CDR2 reads FQNEAQ (reference sequence). J lost 2 bases, V lost 5 bases, and 10 bases had no gene match. The CDR3 extends over 16 amino acids. The CDR3 DNA reads as TGTGCCAGCAGCCCTAGCGGGACACTGTCCCCCTACGAGCAGTACTTC. Residues: CASSPSGTLSPYEQYF.

This chain connects TRBV7-9 to TRBJ1-2; TRBD1 matches 8 bases. CDR3 length equals 19 residues. Germline CDR1 is SEHNR and CDR2 is FQNEAQ (reference sequence). V lost 5 bases, J lost 5 bases, and 22 bases stayed unmatched. This chain's CDR3 is CASSIPTTDRELPFYGYTF. In DNA form, the CDR3 reads TGTGCCAGCAGCATACCTACGACGGACAGGGAGCTACCATTTTATGGCTACACCTTC.

On this clone itself: The junction shows a germline mismatch at one end, possibly a read error. This rearrangement joins TRBV7-9 to TRBJ2-5; D tentatively fits TRBD1 or TRBD2 (5 bases each). The germline V gene encodes CDR1 SEHNR and CDR2 FQNEAQ (reference sequence). This CDR3 comprises 16 residues. The CDR3 DNA reads TGTGCCAGCAGCTTAGTTCGGACGGGGCACCAGGAGACCCAGTACTTC. It is translated as CASSLVRTGHQETQYF. The full variable domain, rest sourced from reference TRBV7-9 and TRBJ2-5, is DTGVSQNPRHKITKRGQNVTFRCDPISEHNRLYWYRQTLGQGPEFLTYFQNEAQLEKSRLLSDRFSAERPKGSFSTLEIQRTEQGDSAMYLCASSLVRTGHQETQYFGPGTRLLVL.

The rearrangement uses TRBV27 and TRBJ2-5, with a weak D call TRBD2 (6 bases). The V and J ends lost 3 bases and 10 bases respectively, with 9 bases between them. CDR1 and CDR2 from the germline V gene are MNHEY and SMNVEV (reference sequence). The CDR3 extends over 11 amino acids. CDR3 residues: CASSFGGDQYF. The CDR3 DNA follows: TGTGCCAGCAGTTTTGGAGGGGACCAGTACTTC.

The chain carries TRBV27 and TRBJ1-5, with 10 bases matching TRBD1. The V gene's germline CDR1 is MNHEY and CDR2 SMNVEV (reference sequence). CDR3 length: 14 amino acids. Trimming removed 4 bases from V and 6 bases from J; junction bases left unmatched: 3. The CDR3 here is CASSSGQGGQPQHF. The CDR3 DNA sequence: TGTGCCAGCAGTTCCGGACAGGGGGGTCAGCCCCAGCATTTT.

The chain uses TRBV6-8 and TRBJ1-1; D is perhaps TRBD1 (6 bases). V was trimmed by 4 bases and J by 4 bases, leaving 10 bases between them. The CDR3 runs 13 residues. Germline-derived CDR1 and CDR2 are MNHGY and SAAAGT. The CDR3 loop is CASSSGQSTEAFF. CDR3 nucleotide sequence: TGTGCCAGCAGTTCAGGACAGAGCACTGAAGCTTTCTTT.

The chain couples TRBV5-1 to TRBJ2-7; tentative D call: TRBD2 (7 bases). In germline, CDR1 is SGHRS, CDR2 YFSETQ. The CDR3 consists of 13 residues. Trimming cost V 0 bases and J 6 bases, with 10 bases left between them. CDR3 protein: CASSLEGGLEQYF. As DNA, the CDR3 is TGCGCCAGCAGCTTGGAGGGGGGGCTCGAGCAGTACTTC.

The sample holds one count of this clone. The V and J genes are TRBV9 and TRBJ2-2; TRBD1 agrees at 12 bases. The CDR3 has 17 amino acids. Unmatched junction bases numbered 6, after V lost 0 bases and J lost 6 bases. In germline, CDR1 is SGDLS, CDR2 YYNGEE. CDR3 sequence reads: CASSVAPGQGAAGELFF. CDR3 DNA: TGTGCCAGCAGCGTAGCCCCGGGACAGGGGGCTGCCGGGGAGCTGTTTTTT.

The chain uses TRBV10-1 and TRBJ1-5, with D perhaps TRBD1 (6 bases). Trimming took 2 bases from V and 2 from J, leaving 13 bases between them. In germline, CDR1 is WNHNN, CDR2 SYGVQD (reference sequence). The CDR3 spans 16 residues. The CDR3 nucleotides read TGCGCCAGCAGTGAGCGTGGCAGGGGCGGCAATCAGCCCCAGCATTTT. Translating gives CASSERGRGGNQPQHF.

The rearrangement uses TRBV28 and TRBJ2-3; maybe TRBD2 (5 bases). CDR1 MDHEN and CDR2 SYDVKM come from the germline V gene. CDR3 length: 16 amino acids. V lost 3 bases and J lost 1, with 14 bases in between. CDR3 region: CASSLRGGGRTDTQYF. The CDR3 DNA sequence: TGTGCCAGCAGTTTGCGAGGAGGAGGCCGCACAGATACGCAGTATTTT.

V usage is TRBV11-2 and J usage is TRBJ2-5; either TRBD1 or TRBD2 may fit D (5 bases each). The CDR3 loop spans 17 amino acids. The germline gives CDR1 SGHAT, CDR2 FQNNGV. Trimming stripped 4 bases from V and 0 bases from J, with 18 bases between. The CDR3: CASSSLKGEGYQETQYF. CDR3 coding DNA: TGTGCCAGCAGCTCCCTCAAGGGAGAGGGGTACCAAGAGACCCAGTACTTC.

The chain employs TRBV28 and TRBJ2-6, with 8 nucleotides matching TRBD1. Unmatched junction bases numbered 3, after V lost 6 bases and J lost 2 bases. The CDR3 has 15 residues. The germline V gene has CDR1 MDHEN and CDR2 SYDVKM. CDR3 sequence reads: CASRQQGAGANVLTF. CDR3 DNA: TGTGCCAGCAGACAACAGGGGGCTGGGGCCAACGTCCTGACTTTC.